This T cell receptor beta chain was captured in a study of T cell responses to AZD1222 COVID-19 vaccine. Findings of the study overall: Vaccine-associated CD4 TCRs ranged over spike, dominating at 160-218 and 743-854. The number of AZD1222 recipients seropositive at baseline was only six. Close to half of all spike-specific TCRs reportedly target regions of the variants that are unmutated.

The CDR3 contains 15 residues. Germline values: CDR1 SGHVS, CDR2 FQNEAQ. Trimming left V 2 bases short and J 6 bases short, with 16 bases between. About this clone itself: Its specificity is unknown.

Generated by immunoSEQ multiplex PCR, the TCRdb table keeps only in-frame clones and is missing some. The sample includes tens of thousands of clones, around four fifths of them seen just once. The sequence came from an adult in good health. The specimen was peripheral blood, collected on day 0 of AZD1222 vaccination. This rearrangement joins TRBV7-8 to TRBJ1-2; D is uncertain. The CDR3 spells CASSLIVRAIDGYTF. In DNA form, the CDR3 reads TGTGCCAGCAGCTTAATTGTCCGGGCTATAGATGGCTACACCTTC.